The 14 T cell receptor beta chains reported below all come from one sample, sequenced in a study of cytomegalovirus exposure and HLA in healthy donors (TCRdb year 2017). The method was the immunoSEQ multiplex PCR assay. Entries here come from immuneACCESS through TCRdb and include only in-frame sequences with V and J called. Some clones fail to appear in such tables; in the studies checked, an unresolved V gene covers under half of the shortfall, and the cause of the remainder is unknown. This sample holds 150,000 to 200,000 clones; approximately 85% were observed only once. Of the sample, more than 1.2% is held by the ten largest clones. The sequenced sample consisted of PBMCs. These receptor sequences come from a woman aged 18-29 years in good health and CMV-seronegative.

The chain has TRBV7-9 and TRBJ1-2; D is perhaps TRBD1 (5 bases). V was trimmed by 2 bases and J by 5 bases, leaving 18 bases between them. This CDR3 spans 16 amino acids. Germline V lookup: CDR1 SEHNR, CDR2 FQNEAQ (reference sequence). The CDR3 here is CASSLLSKDSIYGYTF. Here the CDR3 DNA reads TGTGCCAGCAGCTTACTGTCGAAAGACAGCATTTATGGCTACACCTTC.

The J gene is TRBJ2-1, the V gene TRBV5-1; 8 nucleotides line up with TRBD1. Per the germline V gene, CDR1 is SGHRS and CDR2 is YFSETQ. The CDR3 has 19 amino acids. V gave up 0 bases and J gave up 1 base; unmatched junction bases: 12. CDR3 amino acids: CASSLGIWTGRGSYNEQFF. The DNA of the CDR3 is TGCGCCAGCAGCTTGGGAATATGGACAGGGCGAGGGTCCTACAATGAGCAGTTCTTC.

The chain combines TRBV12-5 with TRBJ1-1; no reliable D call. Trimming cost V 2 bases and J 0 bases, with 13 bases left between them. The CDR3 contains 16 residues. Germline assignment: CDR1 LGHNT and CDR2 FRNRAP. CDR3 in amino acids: CASGLPQTSMNTEAFF. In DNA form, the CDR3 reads TGTGCTAGTGGTTTGCCCCAGACAAGTATGAACACTGAAGCTTTCTTT.

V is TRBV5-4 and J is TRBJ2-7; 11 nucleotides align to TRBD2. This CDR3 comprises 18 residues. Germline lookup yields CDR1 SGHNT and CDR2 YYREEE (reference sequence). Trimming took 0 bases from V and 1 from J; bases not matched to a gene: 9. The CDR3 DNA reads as TGTGCCAGCAGCTTGGAACCGACTAGCGGGGCATCATCCTACGAGCAGTACTTC. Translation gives CASSLEPTSGASSYEQYF. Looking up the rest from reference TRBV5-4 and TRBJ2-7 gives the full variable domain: ETGVTQSPTHLIKTRGQQVTLRCSSQSGHNTVSWYQQALGQGPQFIFQYYREEENGRGNFPPRFSGLQFPNYSSELNVNALELDDSALYLCASSLEPTSGASSYEQYFGPGTRLTVT.

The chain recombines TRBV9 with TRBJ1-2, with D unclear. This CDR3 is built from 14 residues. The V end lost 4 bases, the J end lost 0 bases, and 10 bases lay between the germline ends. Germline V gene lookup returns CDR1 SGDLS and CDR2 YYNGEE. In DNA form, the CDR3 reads TGTGCCAGCAGCCGCGCGAATACTAACTATGGCTACACCTTC. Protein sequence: CASSRANTNYGYTF.

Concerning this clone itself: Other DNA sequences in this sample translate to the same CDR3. The CDR3 nucleotides are TGCGCCAGCAGCCAGGGCACAGGGTATGGCTACACCTTC. Amino acids: CASSQGTGYGYTF. The V gene is TRBV4-1, the J gene TRBJ1-2; the D gene is possibly TRBD1 (6 bases). Germline V lookup: CDR1 MGHRA, CDR2 YSYEKL. CDR3 length equals 13 residues. Trimming removed 3 bases from V and 5 bases from J, with 10 bases in between.

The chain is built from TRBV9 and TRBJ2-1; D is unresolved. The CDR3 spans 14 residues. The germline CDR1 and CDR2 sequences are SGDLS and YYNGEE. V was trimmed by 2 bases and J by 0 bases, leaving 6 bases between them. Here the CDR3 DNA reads TGTGCCAGCAGCGTGACTCCCTCCTACAATGAGCAGTTCTTC. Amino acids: CASSVTPSYNEQFF.

This CDR3 reads CASSYGVLSTGGYTF. The CDR3 nucleotides read TGTGCCAGCAGTTACGGTGTACTGTCTACAGGGGGATACACCTTC. This chain uses TRBV6-5 with TRBJ1-2; 8 positions match TRBD1. From germline, CDR1 is MNHEY and CDR2 SVGAGI. Trimming cost V 2 bases and J 11 bases; bases outside gene matches: 13. The CDR3 extends over 15 amino acids.

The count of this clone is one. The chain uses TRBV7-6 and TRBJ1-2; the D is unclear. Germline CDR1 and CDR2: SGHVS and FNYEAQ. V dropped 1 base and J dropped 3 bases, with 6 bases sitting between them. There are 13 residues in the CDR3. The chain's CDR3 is CASSLGGDYGYTF. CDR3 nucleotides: TGTGCCAGCAGCTTAGGCGGGGACTATGGCTACACCTTC.

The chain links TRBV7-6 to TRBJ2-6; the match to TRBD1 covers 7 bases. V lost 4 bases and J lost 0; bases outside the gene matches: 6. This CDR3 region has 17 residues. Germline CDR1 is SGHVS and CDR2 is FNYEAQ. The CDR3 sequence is CASSSPGQSSGANVLTF. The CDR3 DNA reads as TGTGCCAGCAGCTCCCCGGGACAGAGCTCTGGGGCCAACGTCCTGACTTTC.

The DNA of the CDR3 is TGCGCCAGCAGCTTACCTGGACAGGGGGTGGGAGAGACCCAGTACTTC. This codes for CASSLPGQGVGETQYF. The chain joins TRBV5-1 to TRBJ2-5; TRBD1 matches 10 bases. The CDR3 is made up of 16 amino acids. With 2 bases clipped from V and 4 bases from J, the junction kept 8 bases outside the gene matches. Germline values: CDR1 SGHRS, CDR2 YFSETQ.

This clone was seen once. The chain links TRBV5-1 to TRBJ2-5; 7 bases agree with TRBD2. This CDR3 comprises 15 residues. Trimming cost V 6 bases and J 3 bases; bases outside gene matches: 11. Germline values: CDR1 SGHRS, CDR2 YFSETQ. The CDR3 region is CASNQRGGREETQYF. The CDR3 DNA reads TGCGCCAGCAACCAGCGGGGTGGCCGGGAAGAGACCCAGTACTTC.

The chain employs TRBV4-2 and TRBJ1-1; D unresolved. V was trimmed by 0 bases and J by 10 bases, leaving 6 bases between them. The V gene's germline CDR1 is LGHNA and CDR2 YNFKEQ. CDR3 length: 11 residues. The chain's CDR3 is CASSQEYRAFF. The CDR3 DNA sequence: TGTGCCAGCAGCCAAGAATACAGAGCTTTCTTT.

The CDR3 DNA sequence: TGTGCCAGCAGCTTGGAATGGAGCTCCTACAATGAGCAGTTCTTC. Protein sequence: CASSLEWSSYNEQFF. The genes are TRBV5-6 and TRBJ2-1; D is undetermined. V gave up 0 bases and J gave up 0 bases, with 7 bases separating them. The CDR3 extends over 15 amino acids. Per the germline V gene, CDR1 is SGHDT and CDR2 is YYEEEE.